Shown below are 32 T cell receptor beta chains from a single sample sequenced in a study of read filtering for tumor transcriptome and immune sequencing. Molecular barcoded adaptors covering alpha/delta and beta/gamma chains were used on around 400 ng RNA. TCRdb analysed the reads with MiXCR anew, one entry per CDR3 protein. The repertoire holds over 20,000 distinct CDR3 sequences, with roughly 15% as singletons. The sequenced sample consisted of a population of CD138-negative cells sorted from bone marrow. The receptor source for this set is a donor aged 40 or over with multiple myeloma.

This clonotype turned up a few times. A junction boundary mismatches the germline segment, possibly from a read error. The CDR3, as DNA: TGTGCCAGCAGCTTTAGTGGGACTAGCGGGAGAAATGAGAAGTTCTTC. It is translated as CASSFSGTSGRNEKFF. The gene calls are TRBV11-2 and TRBJ2-1, with 14 bases that match TRBD2. Germline loops: CDR1 SGHAT, CDR2 FQNNGV. CDR3 length: 16 residues.

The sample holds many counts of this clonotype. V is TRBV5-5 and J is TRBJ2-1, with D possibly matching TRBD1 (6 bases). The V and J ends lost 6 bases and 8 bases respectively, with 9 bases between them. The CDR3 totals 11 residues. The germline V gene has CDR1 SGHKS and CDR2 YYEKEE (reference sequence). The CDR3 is CASNQGHEQFF. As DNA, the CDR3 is TGTGCCAGCAATCAGGGGCATGAGCAGTTCTTC.

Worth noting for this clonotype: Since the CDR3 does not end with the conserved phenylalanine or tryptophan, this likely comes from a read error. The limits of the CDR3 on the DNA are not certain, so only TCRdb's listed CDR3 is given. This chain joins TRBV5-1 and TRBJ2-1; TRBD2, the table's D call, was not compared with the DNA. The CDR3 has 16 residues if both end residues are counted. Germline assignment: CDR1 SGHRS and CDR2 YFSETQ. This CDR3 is CASSLGNSGRRNEQIS.

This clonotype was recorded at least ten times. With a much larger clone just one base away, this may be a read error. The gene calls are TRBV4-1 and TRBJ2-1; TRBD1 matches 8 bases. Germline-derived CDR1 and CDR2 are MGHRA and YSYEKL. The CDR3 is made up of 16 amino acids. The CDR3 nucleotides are TGCGCCAGCAGCCAACCCCAGGGGGCCCCCTACAATGGGCAGTTCTTC. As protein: CASSQPQGAPYNGQFF.

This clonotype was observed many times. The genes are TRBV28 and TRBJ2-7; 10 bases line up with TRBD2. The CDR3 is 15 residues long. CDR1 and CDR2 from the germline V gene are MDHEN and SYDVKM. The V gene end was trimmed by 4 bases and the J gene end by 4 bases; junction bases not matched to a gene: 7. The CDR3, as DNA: TGTGCCAGCAGTTCACAGCGGGAGGGAAAGTACGAGCAGTACTTC. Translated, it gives CASSSQREGKYEQYF.

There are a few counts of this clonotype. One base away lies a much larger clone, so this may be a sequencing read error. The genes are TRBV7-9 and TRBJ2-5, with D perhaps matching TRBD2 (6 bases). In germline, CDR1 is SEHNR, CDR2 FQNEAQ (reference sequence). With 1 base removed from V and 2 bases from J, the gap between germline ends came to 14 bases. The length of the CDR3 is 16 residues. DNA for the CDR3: TGTGCCAGCAGCTTAGTTGGCGGGGCACATCAAGAGACCCAGTACTTC. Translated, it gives CASSLVGGAHQETQYF. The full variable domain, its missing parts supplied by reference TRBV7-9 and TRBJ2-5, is DTGVSQNPRHKITKRGQNVTFRCDPISEHNRLYWYRQTLGQGPEFLTYFQNEAQLEKSRLLSDRFSAERPKGSFSTLEIQRTEQGDSAMYLCASSLVGGAHQETQYFGPGTRLLVL.

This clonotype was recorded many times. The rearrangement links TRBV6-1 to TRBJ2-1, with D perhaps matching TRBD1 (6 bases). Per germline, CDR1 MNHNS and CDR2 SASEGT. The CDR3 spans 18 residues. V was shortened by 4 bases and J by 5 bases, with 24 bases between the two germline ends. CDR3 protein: CASSAPGQSRNLDNEQFF. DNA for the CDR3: TGTGCCAGCAGTGCCCCAGGACAGTCTAGGAATCTAGACAATGAGCAGTTCTTC.

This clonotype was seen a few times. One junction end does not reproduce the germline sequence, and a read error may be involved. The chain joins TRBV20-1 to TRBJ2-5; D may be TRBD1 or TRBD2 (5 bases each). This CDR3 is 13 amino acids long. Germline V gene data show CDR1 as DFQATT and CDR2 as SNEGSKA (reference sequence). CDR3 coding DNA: TGCAGTGCTAGCCACCACGTGGGACCGCCAGGTGGCTTC. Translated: CSASHHVGPPGGF.

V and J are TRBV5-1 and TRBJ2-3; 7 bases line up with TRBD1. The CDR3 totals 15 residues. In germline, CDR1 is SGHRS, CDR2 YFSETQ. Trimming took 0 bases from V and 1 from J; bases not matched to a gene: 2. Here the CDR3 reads CASSLGDRGTDTQYF. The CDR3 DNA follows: TGCGCCAGCAGCTTGGGAGACAGGGGCACAGATACGCAGTATTTT.

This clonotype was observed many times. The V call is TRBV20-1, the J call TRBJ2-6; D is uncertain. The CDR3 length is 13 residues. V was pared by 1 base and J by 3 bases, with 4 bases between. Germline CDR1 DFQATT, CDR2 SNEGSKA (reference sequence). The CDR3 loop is CSARVNGANVLTF. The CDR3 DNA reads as TGCAGTGCTAGAGTGAATGGGGCCAACGTCCTGACTTTC.

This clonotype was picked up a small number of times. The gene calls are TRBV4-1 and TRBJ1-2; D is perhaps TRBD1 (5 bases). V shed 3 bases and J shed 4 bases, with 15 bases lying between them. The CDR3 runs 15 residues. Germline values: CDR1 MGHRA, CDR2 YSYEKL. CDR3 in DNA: TGCGCCAGCAGCCAGGCCGGGACTGACCCCTATGGCTACACCTTC. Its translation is CASSQAGTDPYGYTF.

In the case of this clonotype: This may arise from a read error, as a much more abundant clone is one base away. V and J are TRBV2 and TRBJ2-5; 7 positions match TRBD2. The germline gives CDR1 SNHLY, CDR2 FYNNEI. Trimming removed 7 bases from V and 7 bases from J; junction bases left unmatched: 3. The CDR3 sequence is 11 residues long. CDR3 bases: TGTGCCAGCACCGGGGAGGGGACCCAGTACTTC. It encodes CASTGEGTQYF.

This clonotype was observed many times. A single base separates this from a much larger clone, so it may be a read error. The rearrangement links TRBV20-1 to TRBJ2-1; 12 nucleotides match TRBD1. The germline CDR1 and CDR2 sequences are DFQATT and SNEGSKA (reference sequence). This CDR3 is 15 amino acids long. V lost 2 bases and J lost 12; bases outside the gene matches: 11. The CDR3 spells CSARSRDRGLGGQFF. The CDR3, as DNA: TGCAGTGCTAGATCCCGGGACAGGGGGCTGGGTGGGCAGTTCTTC.

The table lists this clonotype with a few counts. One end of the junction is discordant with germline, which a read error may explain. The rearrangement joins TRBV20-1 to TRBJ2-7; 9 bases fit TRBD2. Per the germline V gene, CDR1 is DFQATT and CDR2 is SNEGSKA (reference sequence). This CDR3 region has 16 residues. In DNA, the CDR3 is TGCAGTGCTAGAGATTATGCGCGGGGGGGGGCCCTGGAGCAGTGCTTC. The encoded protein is CSARDYARGGALEQCF.

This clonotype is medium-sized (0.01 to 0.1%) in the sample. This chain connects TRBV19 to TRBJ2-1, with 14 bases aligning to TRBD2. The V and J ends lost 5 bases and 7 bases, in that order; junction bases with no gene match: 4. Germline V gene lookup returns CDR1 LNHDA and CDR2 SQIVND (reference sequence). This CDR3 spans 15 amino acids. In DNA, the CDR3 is TGTGCCAGTAGTTTGACTAGCGGGAGGGGGAATGAGCAGTTCTTC. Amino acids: CASSLTSGRGNEQFF.

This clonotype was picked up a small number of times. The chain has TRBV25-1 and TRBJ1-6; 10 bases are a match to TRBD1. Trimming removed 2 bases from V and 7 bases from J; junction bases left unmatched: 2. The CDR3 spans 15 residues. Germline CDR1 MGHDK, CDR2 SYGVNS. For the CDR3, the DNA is TGTGCCAGCAGTGAAGACAGGGGGCCGAATTCACCCCTCCACTTT. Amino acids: CASSEDRGPNSPLHF.

The DNA of the CDR3 is TGTGCCATCAGTGATATGGGAGCAACTCGCCAAGAGACCCAGTACTTC. Translating gives CAISDMGATRQETQYF. The chain employs TRBV10-3 and TRBJ2-5, with D possibly matching TRBD2 (5 bases). The CDR3 extends over 16 amino acids. In germline, CDR1 is ENHRY, CDR2 SYGVKD. V was cut by 3 bases and J by 1 base, with 15 bases left in between.

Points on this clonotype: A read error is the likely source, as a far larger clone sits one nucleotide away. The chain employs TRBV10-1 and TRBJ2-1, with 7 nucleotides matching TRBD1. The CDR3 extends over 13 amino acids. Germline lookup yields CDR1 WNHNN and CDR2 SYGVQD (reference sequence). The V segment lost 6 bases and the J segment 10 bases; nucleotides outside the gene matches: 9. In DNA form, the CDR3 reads TGCGCCAGCAGCCCCACAGGGGTCAACGAGCAGTTCTTC. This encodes CASSPTGVNEQFF.

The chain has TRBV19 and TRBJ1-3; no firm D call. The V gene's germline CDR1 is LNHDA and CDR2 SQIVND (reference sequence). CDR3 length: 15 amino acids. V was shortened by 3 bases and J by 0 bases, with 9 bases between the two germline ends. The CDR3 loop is CASSIPGTSGNTIYF. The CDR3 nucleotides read TGTGCCAGTAGTATTCCCGGAACCTCTGGAAACACCATATATTTT.

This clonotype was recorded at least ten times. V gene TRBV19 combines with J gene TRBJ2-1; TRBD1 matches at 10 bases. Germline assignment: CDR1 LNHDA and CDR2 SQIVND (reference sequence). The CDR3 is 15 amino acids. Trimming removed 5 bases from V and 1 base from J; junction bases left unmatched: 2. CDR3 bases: TGTGCCAGTAGTGACAGGGGGCCGTCCTACAATGAGCAGTTCTTC. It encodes CASSDRGPSYNEQFF.

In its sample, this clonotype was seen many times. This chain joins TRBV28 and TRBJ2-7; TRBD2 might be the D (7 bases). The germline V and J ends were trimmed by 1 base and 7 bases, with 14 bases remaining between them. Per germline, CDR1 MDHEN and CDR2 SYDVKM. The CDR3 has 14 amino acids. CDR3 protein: CASSLSRGGREQYF. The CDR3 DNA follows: TGTGCCAGCAGTTTATCTAGGGGGGGTCGGGAGCAGTACTTC. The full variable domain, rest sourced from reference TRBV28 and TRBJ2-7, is DVKVTQSSRYLVKRTGEKVFLECVQDMDHENMFWYRQDPGLGLRLIYFSYDVKMKEKGDIPEGYSVSREKKERFSLILESASTNQTSMYLCASSLSRGGREQYFGPGTRLTVT.

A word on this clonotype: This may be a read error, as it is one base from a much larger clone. The CDR3 DNA follows: TGCAGTGCTCGCCTCGGGTGTTTTTCCTACGAGCAGTACTTC. It specifies CSARLGCFSYEQYF. The chain carries TRBV20-1 and TRBJ2-7; D gene unclear. Trimming left V 5 bases short and J 1 base short, with 15 bases between. The CDR3 is made up of 14 amino acids. CDR1 is DFQATT, CDR2 SNEGSKA, per germline (reference sequence).

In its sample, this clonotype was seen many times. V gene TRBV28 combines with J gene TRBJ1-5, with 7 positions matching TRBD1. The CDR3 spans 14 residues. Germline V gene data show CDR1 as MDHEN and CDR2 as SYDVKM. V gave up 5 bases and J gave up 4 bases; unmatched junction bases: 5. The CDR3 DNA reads TGTGCCAGCAGTGGGACAGAAAGGAATCAGCCCCAGCATTTT. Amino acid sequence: CASSGTERNQPQHF. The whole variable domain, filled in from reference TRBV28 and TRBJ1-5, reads DVKVTQSSRYLVKRTGEKVFLECVQDMDHENMFWYRQDPGLGLRLIYFSYDVKMKEKGDIPEGYSVSREKKERFSLILESASTNQTSMYLCASSGTERNQPQHFGDGTRLSIL.

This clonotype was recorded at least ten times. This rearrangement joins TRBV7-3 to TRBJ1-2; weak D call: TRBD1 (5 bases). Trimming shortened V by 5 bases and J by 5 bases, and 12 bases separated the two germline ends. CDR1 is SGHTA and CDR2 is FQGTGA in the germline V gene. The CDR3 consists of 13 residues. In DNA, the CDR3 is TGTGCCAGCAGCCCGACGGGGGGGTATGGCTACACCTTC. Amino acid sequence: CASSPTGGYGYTF.

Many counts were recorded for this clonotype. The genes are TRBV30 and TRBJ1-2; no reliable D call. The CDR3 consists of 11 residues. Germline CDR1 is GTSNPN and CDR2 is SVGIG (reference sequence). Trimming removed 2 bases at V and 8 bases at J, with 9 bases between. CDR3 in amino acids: CAWSQDRGYTF. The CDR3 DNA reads TGTGCCTGGAGTCAAGACCGGGGCTACACCTTC.

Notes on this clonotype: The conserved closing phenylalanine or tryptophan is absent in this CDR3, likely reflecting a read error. In nucleotides, the CDR3 is TGTGCCACCAGCAGTGGTTCAATGTGGCGGGAGAACACAGATACGCAGTATCTT. It specifies CATSSGSMWRENTDTQYL. The genes are TRBV15 and TRBJ2-3; 7 bases match TRBD2. Per germline, CDR1 LNHNV and CDR2 YYDKDF (reference sequence). V gave up 3 bases and J gave up 2 bases; unmatched junction bases: 14. The CDR3 consists of 18 residues.

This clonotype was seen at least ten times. The CDR3 nucleotides read TGTGCCAGCAGTCGACAGAACAATCAGCCCCAGCATTTT. Residues: CASSRQNNQPQHF. J is TRBJ1-5 and V is TRBV12-3 or TRBV12-4; D possibly corresponds to TRBD1 (5 bases). CDR3 length: 13 residues. Trimming removed 5 bases at V and 3 bases at J, with 8 bases between.

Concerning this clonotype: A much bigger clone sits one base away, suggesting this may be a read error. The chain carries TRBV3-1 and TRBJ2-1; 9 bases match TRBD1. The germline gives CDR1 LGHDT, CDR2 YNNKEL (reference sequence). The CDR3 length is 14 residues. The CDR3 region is CASSRGDRDNERFF. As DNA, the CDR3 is TGTGCCAGCAGCCGAGGGGACAGGGACAATGAGCGGTTCTTC.

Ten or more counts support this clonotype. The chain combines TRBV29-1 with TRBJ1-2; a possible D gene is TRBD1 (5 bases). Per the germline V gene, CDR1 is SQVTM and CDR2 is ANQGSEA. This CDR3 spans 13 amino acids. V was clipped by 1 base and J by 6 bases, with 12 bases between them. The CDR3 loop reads CSVEGSGLHGYTF. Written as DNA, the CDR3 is TGCAGCGTTGAAGGGTCAGGGCTCCATGGCTACACCTTC.

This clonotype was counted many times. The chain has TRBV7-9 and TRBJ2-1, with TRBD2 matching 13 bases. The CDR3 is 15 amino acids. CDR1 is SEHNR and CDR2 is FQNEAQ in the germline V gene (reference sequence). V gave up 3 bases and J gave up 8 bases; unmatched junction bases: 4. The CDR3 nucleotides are TGTGCCAGCAGCTTGGTACTAGCGGGAGGGGATGAGCAGTTCTTC. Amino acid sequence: CASSLVLAGGDEQFF.

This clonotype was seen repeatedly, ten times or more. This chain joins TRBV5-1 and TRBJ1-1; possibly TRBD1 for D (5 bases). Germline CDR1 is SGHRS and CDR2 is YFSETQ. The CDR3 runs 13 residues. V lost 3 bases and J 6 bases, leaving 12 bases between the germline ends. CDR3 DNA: TGCGCCAGCAGCTACCCAGGGAAATCTGAAGCTTTCTTT. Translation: CASSYPGKSEAFF.

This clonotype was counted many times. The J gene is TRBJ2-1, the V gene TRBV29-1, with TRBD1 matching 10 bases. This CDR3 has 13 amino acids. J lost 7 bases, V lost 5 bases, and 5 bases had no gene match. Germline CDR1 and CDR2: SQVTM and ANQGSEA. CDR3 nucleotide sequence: TGCAGCGTTTGGACAGGGGGGGGAAATGAGCAGTTCTTC. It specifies CSVWTGGGNEQFF.